The entry below describes one T cell receptor (beta chain). Its specificity is unknown. CDR3 length: 14 amino acids. Trimming stripped 2 bases from V and 7 bases from J, with 15 bases between. Per the germline V gene, CDR1 is MNHEY and CDR2 is SVGAGI. Generated by immunoSEQ multiplex PCR, the TCRdb table keeps only in-frame clones and is missing some. In the table there are approximately 54,000 clones, 65% to 85% of which are singletons. The data stem from a study of OX40 agonist ivuxolimab in advanced cancers. The overall study: An agonistic human IgG2 monoclonal antibody against OX40 (CD134) was given. Study-level results: What antigens the expanded peripheral T cells recognized was never established.

The chain has TRBV6-5 and TRBJ2-7; the D is unclear. Source: CD4+ or CD8+ T cells sorted from blood, taken in a trial of the OX40 agonist ivuxolimab. The sequence derives from an adult with an advanced solid tumor such as melanoma, head and neck, liver or kidney cancer. The CDR3, as DNA: TGTGCCAGCAGTTACGGCAGCCCCGCTGGAGAGCAGTACTTC. Translation gives CASSYGSPAGEQYF.